These T cell receptor beta chains were read from a single sample in a study of blood T cell repertoires in COVID-19. The data were produced by immunoSEQ multiplex PCR, yet TCRdb's version contains in-frame clones alone and is incomplete. The profile shows around 300,000 clones, approximately 86% of them singletons. The sample was peripheral blood. Receptor source: a man aged 18-30 years with active or convalescent COVID-19. CDR3s include the opening cysteine and the closing phenylalanine or tryptophan. Fields, in order: clone size, V gene, J gene, CDR3 length, D gene, CDR3 DNA, CDR3 protein. The D gene is left open where the match is weak. Where a row states a size, it is once, few, many or the class of an expanded clone; other rows omit it.

size: .; V: TRBV2; J: TRBJ2-5; length: 12; D: TRBD1; DNA: TGTGCCAGCAACCGACAGGGGGAGACCCAGTACTTC; CDR3: CASNRQGETQYF
size: .; V: TRBV19; J: TRBJ2-3; length: 17; D: .; DNA: TGTGCCAGTAGTACGAGACTCCGGACTGGGCCATCGGATACGCAGTATTTT; CDR3: CASSTRLRTGPSDTQYF
size: .; V: TRBV18; J: TRBJ1-5; length: 12; D: .; DNA: TGTGCCAGCTCAGGCCCTAATCAGCCCCAGCATTTT; CDR3: CASSGPNQPQHF
size: .; V: TRBV7-8; J: TRBJ2-1; length: 18; D: TRBD2; DNA: TGTGCCAGCAGCTTAGCTAGGGGACGGCGCGGGGGCTACAATGAGCAGTTCTTC; CDR3: CASSLARGRRGGYNEQFF
size: .; V: TRBV7-2; J: TRBJ2-5; length: 14; D: .; DNA: TGTGCCAGCAGGTCCGGTGGGAGGATAGAGACCCAGTACTTC; CDR3: CASRSGGRIETQYF
size: once; V: TRBV18; J: TRBJ2-1; length: 16; D: TRBD2; DNA: TGTGCCAGCTCACCCCAAGCGGGGGGGCCGCACAATGAGCAGTTCTTC; CDR3: CASSPQAGGPHNEQFF
size: .; V: TRBV7-2; J: TRBJ2-7; length: 13; D: TRBD2; DNA: TGTGCCAGCAGCTTGGGTGCGGGGGGCGAGCAGTACTTC; CDR3: CASSLGAGGEQYF
size: .; V: TRBV6-4; J: TRBJ2-5; length: 15; D: .; DNA: TGTGCCAGCAGTGTATCAGCGGGCAGCCAAGAGACCCAGTACTTC; CDR3: CASSVSAGSQETQYF
size: .; V: TRBV12-5; J: TRBJ2-1; length: 17; D: .; DNA: TGTGCTAGTGGTTTGGCTAGCCTGATAGACGCCTACAATGAGCAGTTCTTC; CDR3: CASGLASLIDAYNEQFF
size: .; V: TRBV11-2; J: TRBJ2-1; length: 15; D: .; DNA: TGTGCCAGCAGCTTACCGGACAGCGAATACAATGAGCAGTTCTTC; CDR3: CASSLPDSEYNEQFF
size: .; V: TRBV9; J: TRBJ2-2; length: 12; D: .; DNA: TGTGCCAGCAGCGTATCAGCGGGGGAGCTGTTTTTT; CDR3: CASSVSAGELFF
size: .; V: TRBV4-1; J: TRBJ1-1; length: 16; D: TRBD1; DNA: TGCGCCAGCAGCCAGCGGGACAGGGGGCGCCGGACTGAAGCTTTCTTT; CDR3: CASSQRDRGRRTEAFF
size: .; V: TRBV7-8; J: TRBJ1-4; length: 15; D: .; DNA: TGTGCCAGCAGCGTTACAGATGCAACTAATGAAAAACTGTTTTTT; CDR3: CASSVTDATNEKLFF
size: .; V: TRBV19; J: TRBJ1-1; length: 11; D: .; DNA: TGTGCCAGTAGATCGGGACAAGTAGCTTTCTTT; CDR3: CASRSGQVAFF
size: .; V: TRBV18; J: TRBJ2-7; length: 17; D: TRBD2; DNA: TGTGCCAGCTCCCTTGGACTAGCGGGGGGGATCGCCTACGAGCAGTACTTC; CDR3: CASSLGLAGGIAYEQYF
size: .; V: TRBV7-6; J: TRBJ1-3; length: 16; D: .; DNA: TGTGCCAGCAGCGTCGGGGTGGTAGGCTCTGGAAACACCATATATTTT; CDR3: CASSVGVVGSGNTIYF
size: .; V: TRBV18; J: TRBJ1-1; length: 15; D: .; DNA: TGTGCCAGCTCACCCGACGTTGAGGGATGGACTGAAGCTTTCTTT; CDR3: CASSPDVEGWTEAFF
size: .; V: TRBV19; J: TRBJ1-6; length: 18; D: .; DNA: TGTGCCAGTAGTATAGATGGTCCGCTAAGCTCCTATAATTCACCCCTCCACTTT; CDR3: CASSIDGPLSSYNSPLHF
size: few; V: TRBV3-1/TRBV3-2; J: TRBJ2-1; length: 13; D: .; DNA: TGTGCCACCGCGTCGAGCTCCTACAATGAGCAGTTCTTC; CDR3: CATASSSYNEQFF
size: once; V: TRBV6-5; J: TRBJ2-7; length: 12; D: .; DNA: TGTGCCAGCAGTTACTCACGCGGCGAGCAGTACTTC; CDR3: CASSYSRGEQYF
size: few; V: TRBV3-1/TRBV3-2; J: TRBJ2-1; length: 15; D: .; DNA: TGTGCCAGCAGCCCGACTTCTGACTCCTACAATGAGCAGTTCTTC; CDR3: CASSPTSDSYNEQFF
size: .; V: TRBV2; J: TRBJ1-1; length: 16; D: .; DNA: TGTGCCAGCAGTGAATATCTGGCAGGGTTGAACACTGAAGCTTTCTTT; CDR3: CASSEYLAGLNTEAFF
size: once; V: TRBV11-2; J: TRBJ2-7; length: 15; D: TRBD2; DNA: TGTGCCAGCAGCTTTGGGAGGGACCCCTCCTACGAGCAGTACTTC; CDR3: CASSFGRDPSYEQYF
size: .; V: TRBV14; J: TRBJ2-5; length: 15; D: TRBD2; DNA: TGTGCCAGCGGTCTAGCGGGGGGACTCCAAGAGACCCAGTACTTC; CDR3: CASGLAGGLQETQYF
size: few; V: TRBV5-1; J: TRBJ1-2; length: 16; D: .; DNA: TGCGCCAGCAGCAGGCCCCAACAGGGAGCTGACTATGGCTACACCTTC; CDR3: CASSRPQQGADYGYTF
size: few; V: TRBV9; J: TRBJ2-2; length: 17; D: .; DNA: TGTGCCAGCAGCGTAGAGTCCCAGCGGGTTGTCGCCGGGGAGCTGTTTTTT; CDR3: CASSVESQRVVAGELFF
size: .; V: TRBV10-2; J: TRBJ1-6; length: 13; D: .; DNA: TGCGCCAGCAAGGAGGGGACGAATTCACCCCTCCACTTT; CDR3: CASKEGTNSPLHF
size: .; V: TRBV9; J: TRBJ1-2; length: 16; D: TRBD1; DNA: TGTGCCAGCAGCGTAAACGTGGGGACAGGAGGTTCTGGCTACACCTTC; CDR3: CASSVNVGTGGSGYTF
size: .; V: TRBV11-2; J: TRBJ1-2; length: 15; D: .; DNA: TGTGCCAGCAGCTTAACACAGGGAGGGAACTATGGCTACACCTTC; CDR3: CASSLTQGGNYGYTF
size: .; V: TRBV5-1; J: TRBJ1-2; length: 14; D: .; DNA: TGCGCCAGCAGCCAGAACGGACGGACCGGGGACTACACCTTC; CDR3: CASSQNGRTGDYTF
size: .; V: TRBV27; J: TRBJ2-7; length: 15; D: TRBD1; DNA: TGTGCCAGCAGTTTAGGCACAGGGGGTTCCTACGAGCAGTACTTC; CDR3: CASSLGTGGSYEQYF
size: .; V: TRBV10-3; J: TRBJ2-3; length: 13; D: .; DNA: TGTGCCATCAGTGAGTCGTCTCGAGATACGCAGTATTTT; CDR3: CAISESSRDTQYF
size: .; V: TRBV10-1; J: TRBJ2-7; length: 11; D: .; DNA: TGCGCCAGCTATAACTCCTACGAGCAGTACTTC; CDR3: CASYNSYEQYF
size: .; V: TRBV6-5; J: TRBJ2-7; length: 14; D: .; DNA: TGTGCTGCGGGTCAAATAGGGATCTCCTACGAGCAGTACTTC; CDR3: CAAGQIGISYEQYF
size: .; V: TRBV7-6; J: TRBJ2-3; length: 16; D: .; DNA: TGTGCCAGCAGCTTAGGGTCCAAGGGAGTCACAGATACGCAGTATTTT; CDR3: CASSLGSKGVTDTQYF
size: .; V: TRBV27; J: TRBJ2-3; length: 18; D: TRBD2; DNA: TGTGCCAGCAGTCCCTTTCGAGGGAGGGCGTCCGGTACAGATACGCAGTATTTT; CDR3: CASSPFRGRASGTDTQYF
size: .; V: TRBV7-9; J: TRBJ1-5; length: 15; D: .; DNA: TGTGCCAGCAGCTTACTGGGCAGTAACAATCAGCCCCAGCATTTT; CDR3: CASSLLGSNNQPQHF
size: .; V: TRBV2; J: TRBJ1-2; length: 15; D: TRBD1; DNA: TGTGCCAGCAGTGAAGCTTCAGGGGGTGGCTATGGCTACACCTTC; CDR3: CASSEASGGGYGYTF
size: .; V: TRBV6-6; J: TRBJ1-4; length: 15; D: TRBD1; DNA: TGTGCCAGCAGTTACGCCGACAGGGGGCGAGAAAAACTGTTTTTT; CDR3: CASSYADRGREKLFF
size: .; V: TRBV5-1; J: TRBJ1-4; length: 14; D: TRBD1; DNA: TGCGCCAGTGCCACAGGGGCAACTAATGAAAAACTGTTTTTT; CDR3: CASATGATNEKLFF
size: once; V: TRBV21-1; J: TRBJ1-1; length: 14; D: .; DNA: TGTGCCAGCAGCAAAAGACAGAGGCGGGGGGAAGCTTTCTTT; CDR3: CASSKRQRRGEAFF
size: .; V: TRBV29-1; J: TRBJ1-1; length: 14; D: TRBD1; DNA: TGCAGCGTTGAGTCCGGGCAGGGGGCCGCTGAAGCTTTCTTT; CDR3: CSVESGQGAAEAFF
size: .; V: TRBV5-6; J: TRBJ1-2; length: 14; D: .; DNA: TGTGCCAGCAGCTCTGGGGGGGCGAACTATGGCTACACCTTC; CDR3: CASSSGGANYGYTF
size: .; V: TRBV6-2/TRBV6-3; J: TRBJ1-6; length: 18; D: .; DNA: TGTGCCAGCAGTTACTCGTGGAGGGACCTCGCCCGGAATTCACCCCTCCACTTT; CDR3: CASSYSWRDLARNSPLHF
size: .; V: TRBV7-9; J: TRBJ1-5; length: 14; D: TRBD1; DNA: TGTGCCAGCAGCCTCGGACAGGGCGAGGAGCCCCAGCATTTT; CDR3: CASSLGQGEEPQHF
size: .; V: TRBV6-5; J: TRBJ2-4; length: 13; D: TRBD1; DNA: TGTGCCAGCAGGGGAACAGGGGCGGACATTCAGTACTTC; CDR3: CASRGTGADIQYF
size: few; V: TRBV6-5; J: TRBJ1-1; length: 14; D: .; DNA: TGTGCCAGCATGCTCAGGGTTACGAACACTGAAGCTTTCTTT; CDR3: CASMLRVTNTEAFF
size: .; V: TRBV7-9; J: TRBJ2-7; length: 17; D: TRBD1; DNA: TGTGCCAGCAGCTTACTCTCGGGACAGGTGGTGGGCTACGAGCAGTACTTC; CDR3: CASSLLSGQVVGYEQYF
size: .; V: TRBV9; J: TRBJ1-5; length: 16; D: .; DNA: TGTGCCAGCAGCGTACAAAGGGGAGGGAGGAATCAGCCCCAGCATTTT; CDR3: CASSVQRGGRNQPQHF
size: .; V: TRBV9; J: TRBJ1-2; length: 15; D: .; DNA: TGTGCCAGCAGCGTAAGTAATCAGACATCCTATGGCTACACCTTC; CDR3: CASSVSNQTSYGYTF
size: .; V: TRBV5-4; J: TRBJ1-4; length: 16; D: TRBD1; DNA: TGTGCCAGCAGCGGCGCCCGGCAGGGGGATAATGAAAAACTGTTTTTT; CDR3: CASSGARQGDNEKLFF
size: .; V: TRBV7-2; J: TRBJ2-3; length: 17; D: TRBD2; DNA: TGTGCCAGCAGCTTAGGACTAGCGGGGGGGCCAGCAGATACGCAGTATTTT; CDR3: CASSLGLAGGPADTQYF
size: once; V: TRBV29-1; J: TRBJ2-3; length: 12; D: TRBD1; DNA: TGCAGCGCAAGACAGGGGGAAGATACGCAGTATTTT; CDR3: CSARQGEDTQYF
size: .; V: TRBV7-2; J: TRBJ1-2; length: 15; D: TRBD1; DNA: TGTGCCAGCAGAAAGGGACAGATATATAACTATGGCTACACCTTC; CDR3: CASRKGQIYNYGYTF
size: .; V: TRBV13; J: TRBJ1-2; length: 14; D: .; DNA: TGTGCCAGCAGCTTAAGGCGGGCGGGGTATGGCTACACCTTC; CDR3: CASSLRRAGYGYTF
size: .; V: TRBV7-2; J: TRBJ1-2; length: 15; D: TRBD1; DNA: TGTGCCAGCAGCCCTTGGGGGACAGGGGACTATGGCTACACCTTC; CDR3: CASSPWGTGDYGYTF
size: .; V: TRBV5-1; J: TRBJ2-7; length: 18; D: TRBD2; DNA: TGCGCCAGCAGCTCAGGGACTAGCGGGGCCTCAACACCATACGAGCAGTACTTC; CDR3: CASSSGTSGASTPYEQYF